The 4 T cell receptor beta chains given below trace back to one sample, sequenced in a study of T cell repertoires in cytomegalovirus infection. These receptors have no identified antigens. One entry per CDR3 protein, called by TCRdb with MiXCR from the reads. The sample holds around 710,000 distinct CDR3 sequences; about 29% are singletons and the top ten take around 14%. Sequencing used cultured CD8+ T cells from PBMCs, obtained from culture after CMV antigen stimulation. The receptors stem from a human donor in good health (CMV status not recorded). Some clones in this sample may be carry-over from other donors' samples.

V usage is TRBV15 and J usage is TRBJ2-1; a possible D gene is TRBD2 (7 bases). The germline V and J ends were trimmed by 9 bases and 7 bases, with 19 bases remaining between them. Per the germline V gene, CDR1 is LNHNV and CDR2 is YYDKDF (reference sequence). The length of the CDR3 is 14 residues. The CDR3: CATGGGDLGNEQFF. The CDR3 nucleotides are TGTGCCACTGGAGGGGGGGACTTGGGAAATGAGCAGTTCTTC.

The sample holds many counts of this clonotype. The J gene is TRBJ2-5, the V gene TRBV7-2, with 8 bases aligning to TRBD2. CDR1 SGHTA and CDR2 FQGNSA come from the germline V gene. The CDR3 is made up of 16 amino acids. V was pared by 1 base and J by 3 bases, with 7 bases of the junction left unmatched. CDR3: CASSLEARGAEETQYF. The CDR3 bases are TGTGCCAGCAGCTTAGAGGCGCGGGGGGCGGAAGAGACCCAGTACTTC.

Regarding this clonotype: An end of the junction differs from the germline gene, which may be a read error. V gene TRBV12-3 or TRBV12-4 combines with J gene TRBJ2-1, with 10 nucleotides matching TRBD1. This CDR3 is built from 15 residues. The CDR3 DNA is TGTGCCAGCAGGCTGACAGGGGGCAACTACAATGGGCAGTTCTTC. Its translation is CASRLTGGNYNGQFF.

This clonotype was observed a few times. The chain links TRBV15 to TRBJ2-7; possible D gene TRBD1, 7 bases. The CDR3 totals 15 residues. Per the germline V gene, CDR1 is LNHNV and CDR2 is YYDKDF (reference sequence). Trimming removed 8 bases at V and 5 bases at J, with 22 bases between. In DNA, the CDR3 is TGTGCCACCGCCCCAGAGGGGGCCCGCGGGAACGAGCAGTACGTC. This gives the protein CATAPEGARGNEQYV.